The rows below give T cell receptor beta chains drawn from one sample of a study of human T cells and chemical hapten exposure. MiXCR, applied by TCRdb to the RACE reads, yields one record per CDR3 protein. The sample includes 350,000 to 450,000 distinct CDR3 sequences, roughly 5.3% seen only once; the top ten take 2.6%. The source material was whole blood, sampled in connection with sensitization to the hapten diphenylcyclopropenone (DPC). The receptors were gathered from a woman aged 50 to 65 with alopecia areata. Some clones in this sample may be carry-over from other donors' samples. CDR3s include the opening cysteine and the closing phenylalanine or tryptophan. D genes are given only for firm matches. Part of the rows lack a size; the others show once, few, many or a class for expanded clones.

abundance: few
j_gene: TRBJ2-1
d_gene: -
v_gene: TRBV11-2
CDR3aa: CASSPPTTSIYEQFF
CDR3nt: TGTGCCAGCAGCCCCCCAACTACTAGTATCTATGAGCAGTTCTTC

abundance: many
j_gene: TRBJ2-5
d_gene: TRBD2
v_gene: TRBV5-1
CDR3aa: CASSLSASGTQETQYF
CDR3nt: TGCGCCAGCAGCTTGTCGGCTAGCGGGACCCAAGAGACCCAGTACTTC

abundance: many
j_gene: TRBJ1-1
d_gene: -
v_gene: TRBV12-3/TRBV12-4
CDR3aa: CASSLAPSEVGAFF
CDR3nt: TGTGCCAGCAGTTTAGCCCCTTCAGAGGTCGGAGCTTTCTTT

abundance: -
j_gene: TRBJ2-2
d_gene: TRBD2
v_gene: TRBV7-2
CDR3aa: CASSLASRGTGELFF
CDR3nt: TGTGCCAGCAGCTTAGCCTCGCGGGGGACCGGGGAGCTGTTTTTT

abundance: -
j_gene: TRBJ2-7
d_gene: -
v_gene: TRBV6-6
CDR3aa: CASEGVEQYF
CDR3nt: TGTGCCAGCGAGGGAGTCGAGCAGTACTTC

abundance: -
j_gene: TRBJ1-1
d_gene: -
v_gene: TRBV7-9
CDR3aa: CASSLGEYTEAFF
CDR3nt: TGTGCCAGCAGCTTAGGGGAATACACTGAAGCTTTCTTT

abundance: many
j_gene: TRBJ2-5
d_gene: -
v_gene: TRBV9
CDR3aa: CASSVGGRSQETQYF
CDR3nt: TGTGCCAGCAGCGTAGGGGGCAGGAGCCAAGAGACCCAGTACTTC

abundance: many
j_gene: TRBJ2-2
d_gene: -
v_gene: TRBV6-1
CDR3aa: CASRAGGGARDTGELFF
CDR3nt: TGTGCCAGCAGAGCAGGGGGGGGGGCGCGAGACACCGGGGAGCTGTTTTTT

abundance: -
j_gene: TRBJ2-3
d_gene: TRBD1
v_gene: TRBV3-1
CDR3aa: CASSQADRADTQYF
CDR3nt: TGTGCCAGCAGCCAAGCAGACAGGGCAGATACGCAGTATTTT

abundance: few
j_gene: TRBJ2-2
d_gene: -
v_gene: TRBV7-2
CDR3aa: CASSSPWGLSSNTGELFF
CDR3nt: TGTGCCAGCAGCTCACCATGGGGGCTTTCTTCGAACACCGGGGAGCTGTTTTTT

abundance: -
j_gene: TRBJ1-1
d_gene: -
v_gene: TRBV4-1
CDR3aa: CASSRADEAFF
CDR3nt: TGCGCCAGCAGCCGAGCCGACGAAGCTTTCTTT

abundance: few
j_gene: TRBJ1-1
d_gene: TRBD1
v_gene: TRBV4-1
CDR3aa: CASSPLAQGAEAFF
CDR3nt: TGCGCCAGCAGCCCCTTAGCTCAGGGGGCTGAAGCTTTCTTT

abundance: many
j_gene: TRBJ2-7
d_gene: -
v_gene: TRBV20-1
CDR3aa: CSARAYGLGDEQYF
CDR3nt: TGCAGTGCTAGAGCTTACGGACTCGGGGACGAGCAGTACTTC

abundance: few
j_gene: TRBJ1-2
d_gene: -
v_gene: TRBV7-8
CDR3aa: CASSPNDLSQGYTF
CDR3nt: TGTGCCAGCAGCCCCAACGACTTGAGTCAAGGCTACACCTTC

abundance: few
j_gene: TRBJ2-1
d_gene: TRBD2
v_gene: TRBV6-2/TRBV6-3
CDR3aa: CASSYQTSINEQFF
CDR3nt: TGTGCCAGCAGTTACCAGACTAGCATAAATGAGCAGTTCTTC

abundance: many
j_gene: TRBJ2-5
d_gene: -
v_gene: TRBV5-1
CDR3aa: CANPGTSVEETQYF
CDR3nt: TGCGCCAATCCCGGGACTTCGGTGGAAGAGACCCAGTACTTC

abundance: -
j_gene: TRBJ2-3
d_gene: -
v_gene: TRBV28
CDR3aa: CASSSAEGRVTDTQYF
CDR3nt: TGTGCCAGCAGTTCCGCCGAGGGCAGGGTAACTGATACGCAGTATTTT

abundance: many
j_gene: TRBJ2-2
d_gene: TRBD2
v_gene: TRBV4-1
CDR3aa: CASSPGLAGMNTGELFF
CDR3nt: TGCGCCAGCAGCCCGGGACTAGCGGGGATGAACACCGGGGAGCTGTTTTTT

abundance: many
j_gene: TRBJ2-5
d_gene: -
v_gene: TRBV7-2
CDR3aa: CASSLAGRARETQYF
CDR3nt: TGTGCCAGCAGCTTAGCTGGCAGAGCGAGAGAGACCCAGTACTTC

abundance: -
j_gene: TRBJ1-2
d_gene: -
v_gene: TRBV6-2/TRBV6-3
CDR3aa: CASSYSPGTIGYGYTF
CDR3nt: TGTGCCAGCAGTTACTCGCCGGGGACAATAGGCTATGGCTACACCTTC

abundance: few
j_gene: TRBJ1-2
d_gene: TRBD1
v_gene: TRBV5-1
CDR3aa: CASSGTGGKDYGYTF
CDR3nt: TGCGCCAGCAGCGGGACAGGGGGCAAGGACTATGGCTACACCTTC

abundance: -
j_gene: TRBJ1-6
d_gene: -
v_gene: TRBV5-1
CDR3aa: CASSLAGYGSPLHF
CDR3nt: TGCGCCAGCAGCTTGGCCGGGTATGGTTCACCCCTCCACTTT

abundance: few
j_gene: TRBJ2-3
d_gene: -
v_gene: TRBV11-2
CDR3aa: CASSLGFDQGTDTQYF
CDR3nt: TGTGCCAGCAGCTTAGGTTTCGACCAGGGCACAGATACGCAGTATTTT

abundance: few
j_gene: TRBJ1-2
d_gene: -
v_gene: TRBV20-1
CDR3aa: CSATGSDYGYTF
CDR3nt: TGCAGTGCTACGGGCTCGGACTATGGCTACACCTTC

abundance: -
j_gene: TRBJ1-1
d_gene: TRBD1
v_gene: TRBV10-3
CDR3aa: CAIMNPETGSGGTEAFF
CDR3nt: TGTGCCATCATGAACCCCGAGACAGGGAGCGGAGGCACTGAAGCTTTCTTT

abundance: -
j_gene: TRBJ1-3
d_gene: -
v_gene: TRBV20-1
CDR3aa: CSARKSSGNTIYF
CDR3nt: TGCAGTGCTAGAAAGAGCTCTGGAAACACCATATATTTT

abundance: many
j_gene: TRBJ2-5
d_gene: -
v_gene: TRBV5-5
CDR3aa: CASSRDKQETQYF
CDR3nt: TGTGCCAGCAGCCGGGACAAGCAAGAGACCCAGTACTTC

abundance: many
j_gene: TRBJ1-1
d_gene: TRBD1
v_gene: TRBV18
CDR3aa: CASSPTGASEAFF
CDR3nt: TGTGCCAGCTCACCAACAGGGGCCAGTGAAGCTTTCTTT

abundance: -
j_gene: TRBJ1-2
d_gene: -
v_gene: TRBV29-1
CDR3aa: CSVEGSQEGYTF
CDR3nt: TGCAGCGTTGAAGGCAGCCAGGAGGGCTACACCTTC

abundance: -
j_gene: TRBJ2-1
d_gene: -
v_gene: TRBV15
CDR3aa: CATSPLDGSNEQFF
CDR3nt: TGTGCCACCAGCCCCCTCGACGGGAGCAATGAGCAGTTCTTC

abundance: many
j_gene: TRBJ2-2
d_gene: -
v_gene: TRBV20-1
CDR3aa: CSARDGKVTVGELFF
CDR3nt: TGCAGTGCTAGAGATGGCAAGGTTACGGTCGGGGAGCTGTTTTTT

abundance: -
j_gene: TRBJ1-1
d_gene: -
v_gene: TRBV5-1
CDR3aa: CASSLARGRIGSEAFF
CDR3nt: TGCGCCAGCAGCTTGGCTCGGGGTCGGATTGGATCTGAAGCTTTCTTT

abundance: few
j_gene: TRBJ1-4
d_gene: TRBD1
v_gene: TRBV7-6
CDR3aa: CASSLKQQGARGNEKLFF
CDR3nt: TGTGCCAGCAGCTTAAAGCAACAGGGGGCGCGGGGTAATGAAAAACTGTTTTTT

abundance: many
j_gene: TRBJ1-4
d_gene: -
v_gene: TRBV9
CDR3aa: CASSVAVSRGEKLFF
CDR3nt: TGTGCCAGCAGCGTAGCCGTCTCACGAGGAGAAAAACTGTTTTTT

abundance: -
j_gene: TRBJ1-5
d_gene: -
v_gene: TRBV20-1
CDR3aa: CSARGARGAHQPQHF
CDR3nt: TGCAGTGCTAGAGGAGCACGGGGGGCTCATCAGCCCCAGCATTTT

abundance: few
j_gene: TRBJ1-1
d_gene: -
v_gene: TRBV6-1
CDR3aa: CASSELIGEAFF
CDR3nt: TGTGCCAGCAGCGAGCTGATAGGTGAAGCTTTCTTT

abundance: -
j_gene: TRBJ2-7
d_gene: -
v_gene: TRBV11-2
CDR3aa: CASSPALPVHEQYF
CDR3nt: TGTGCCAGCAGCCCGGCCCTCCCAGTTCACGAGCAGTACTTC

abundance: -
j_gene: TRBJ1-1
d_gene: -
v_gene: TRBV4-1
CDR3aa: CASSVPGNTEAFF
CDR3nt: TGCGCCAGCAGTGTACCTGGGAACACTGAAGCTTTCTTT

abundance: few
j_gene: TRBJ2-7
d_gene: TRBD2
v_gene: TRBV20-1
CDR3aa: CSVEHLAGGVYEQYF
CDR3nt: TGCAGTGTTGAGCACCTAGCGGGAGGTGTCTACGAGCAGTACTTC

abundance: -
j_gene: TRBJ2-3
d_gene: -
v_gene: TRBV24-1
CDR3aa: CATSESMNTQYF
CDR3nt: TGTGCCACCAGTGAGAGTATGAATACGCAGTATTTT

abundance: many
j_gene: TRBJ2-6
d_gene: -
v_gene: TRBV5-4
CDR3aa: CASSLMGPGANVLTF
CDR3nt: TGTGCCAGCAGCTTGATGGGTCCTGGGGCCAACGTCCTGACTTTC

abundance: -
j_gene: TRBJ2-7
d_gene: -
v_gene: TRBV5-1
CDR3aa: CASSPFRRGSIYEQYF
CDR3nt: TGCGCCAGCAGCCCGTTCCGACGGGGGAGCATCTACGAGCAGTACTTC

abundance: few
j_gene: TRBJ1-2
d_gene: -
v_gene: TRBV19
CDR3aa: CASSISVNSYGYTF
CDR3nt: TGTGCCAGTAGTATATCTGTGAACAGCTATGGCTACACCTTC

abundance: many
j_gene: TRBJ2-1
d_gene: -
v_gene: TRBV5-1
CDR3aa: CASSGYHNEQFF
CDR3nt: TGCGCCAGCAGCGGGTATCACAATGAGCAGTTCTTC

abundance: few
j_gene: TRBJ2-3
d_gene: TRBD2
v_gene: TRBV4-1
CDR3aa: CASSQEGVAGGPRTDTQYF
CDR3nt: TGCGCCAGCAGCCAAGAGGGGGTAGCGGGAGGGCCACGCACAGATACGCAGTATTTT

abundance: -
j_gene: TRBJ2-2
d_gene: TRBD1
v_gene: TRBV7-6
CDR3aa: CASSFDYRGRTGELFF
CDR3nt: TGTGCCAGCAGCTTTGATTACAGGGGAAGGACCGGGGAGCTGTTTTTT

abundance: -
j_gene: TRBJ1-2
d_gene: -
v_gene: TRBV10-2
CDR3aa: CASRVIGYGYTF
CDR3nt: TGCGCCAGCCGGGTTATCGGCTATGGCTACACCTTC

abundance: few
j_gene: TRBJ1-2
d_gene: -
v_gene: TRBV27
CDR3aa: CASTGRANYGYTF
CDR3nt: TGTGCCAGTACGGGCCGAGCTAACTATGGCTACACCTTC

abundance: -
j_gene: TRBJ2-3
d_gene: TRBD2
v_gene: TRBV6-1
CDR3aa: CASSVLAGGPVDTQYF
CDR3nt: TGTGCCAGCAGTGTACTAGCGGGGGGGCCGGTAGATACGCAGTATTTT

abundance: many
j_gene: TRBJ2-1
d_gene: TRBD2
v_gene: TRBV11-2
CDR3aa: CASILVGGAYNEQFF
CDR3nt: TGTGCCAGCATCCTGGTTGGGGGGGCCTACAATGAGCAGTTCTTC

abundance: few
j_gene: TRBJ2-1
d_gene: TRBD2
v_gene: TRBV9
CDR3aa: CASSAEPGGYNEQFF
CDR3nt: TGTGCCAGCAGCGCCGAGCCGGGAGGGTATAATGAGCAGTTCTTC

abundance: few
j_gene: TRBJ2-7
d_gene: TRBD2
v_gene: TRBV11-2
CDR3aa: CASSWGSGGSYEQYF
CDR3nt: TGTGCCAGCAGTTGGGGTTCGGGGGGCTCCTACGAGCAGTACTTC